The T cell receptor beta chain described here comes from a study of radiotherapy plus CTLA-4 blockade in lung cancer. At the level of the study: For approximately 19% of patients, objective responses occurred, and about 33% had disease control. The study's findings and limits: Best predicting response, reportedly, were early blood T cell clone dynamics, with interferon-beta. Tumor-derived TCR clones expanded in blood after radiotherapy plus ipilimumab.

Here immunoSEQ multiplex PCR was the method, and the copy in TCRdb shows in-frame clones only, minus some. Among about 120,000 clones listed, 78% were seen once. V lost 6 bases and J lost 4, with 13 bases in between. There are 13 residues in the CDR3. The germline V gene encodes CDR1 MNHEY and CDR2 SMNVEV (reference sequence). Each patient with chemo-refractory metastatic non-small-cell lung cancer was treated with focal radiation plus CTLA-4 blockade using ipilimumab. About this clone: Antigen unknown.

The receptor's source is a human donor with non-small cell lung cancer who had a partial response to radiotherapy plus ipilimumab. The V and J genes are TRBV27 and TRBJ2-7; the D gene is possibly TRBD2 (6 bases). The source was peripheral blood, collected from a patient treated with radiotherapy plus ipilimumab. The CDR3 sequence: CASRLSGSYEQYF. The CDR3 coding sequence is TGTGCCAGCAGACTGAGCGGGTCGTACGAGCAGTACTTC.